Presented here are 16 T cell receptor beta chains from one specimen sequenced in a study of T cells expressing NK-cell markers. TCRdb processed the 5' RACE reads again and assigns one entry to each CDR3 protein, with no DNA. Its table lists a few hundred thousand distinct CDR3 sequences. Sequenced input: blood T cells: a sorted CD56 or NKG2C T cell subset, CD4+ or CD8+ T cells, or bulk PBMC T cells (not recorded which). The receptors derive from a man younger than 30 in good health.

CDR3 amino acids: CASSKTWGTVGTDTQYF. The gene calls are TRBV27 and TRBJ2-3; TCRdb designates TRBD1, a call that cannot be tested without DNA. Germline V CDR1 and CDR2: MNHEY, SMNVEV (reference sequence). The CDR3 contains 17 residues.

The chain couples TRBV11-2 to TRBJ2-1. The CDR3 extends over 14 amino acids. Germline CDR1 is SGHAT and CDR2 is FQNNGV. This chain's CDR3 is CASSLVYRNNEQFF. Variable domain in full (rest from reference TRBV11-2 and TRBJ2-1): EAGVAQSPRYKIIEKRQSVAFWCNPISGHATLYWYQQILGQGPKLLIQFQNNGVVDDSQLPKDRFSAERLKGVDSTLKIQPAKLEDSAVYLCASSLVYRNNEQFFGPGTRLTVL.

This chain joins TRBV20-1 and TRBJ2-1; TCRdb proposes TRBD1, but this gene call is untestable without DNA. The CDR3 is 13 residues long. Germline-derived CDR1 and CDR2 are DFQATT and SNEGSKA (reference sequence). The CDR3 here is CSAQYMGGNEQFF.

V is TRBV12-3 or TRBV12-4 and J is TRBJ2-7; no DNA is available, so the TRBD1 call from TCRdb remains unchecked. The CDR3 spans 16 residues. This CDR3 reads CASSLWLGQGTLEQYF.

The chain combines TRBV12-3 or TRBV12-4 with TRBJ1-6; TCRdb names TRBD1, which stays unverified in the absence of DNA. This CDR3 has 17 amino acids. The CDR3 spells CASIPGTGAFLNSPLHF.

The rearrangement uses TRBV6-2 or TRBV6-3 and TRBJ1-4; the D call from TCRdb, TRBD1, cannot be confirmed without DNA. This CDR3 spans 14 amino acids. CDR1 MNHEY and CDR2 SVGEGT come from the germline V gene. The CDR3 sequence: CASRDSGRSEKLFF.

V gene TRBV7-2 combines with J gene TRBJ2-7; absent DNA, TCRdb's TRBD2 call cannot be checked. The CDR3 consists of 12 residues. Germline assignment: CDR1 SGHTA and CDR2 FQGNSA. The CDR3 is CASSQARPEQYF.

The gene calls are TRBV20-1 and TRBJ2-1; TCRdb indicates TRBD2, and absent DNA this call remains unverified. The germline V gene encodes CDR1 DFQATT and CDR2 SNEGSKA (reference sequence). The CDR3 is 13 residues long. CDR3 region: CSALWTSGNEQFF.

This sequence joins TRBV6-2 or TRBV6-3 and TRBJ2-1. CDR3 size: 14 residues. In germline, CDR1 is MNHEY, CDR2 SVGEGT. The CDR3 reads CASLPTSAHNEQFF.

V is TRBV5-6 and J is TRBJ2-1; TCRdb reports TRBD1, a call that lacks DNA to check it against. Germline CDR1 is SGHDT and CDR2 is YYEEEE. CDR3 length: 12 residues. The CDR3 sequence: CASSLFGGFGFF.

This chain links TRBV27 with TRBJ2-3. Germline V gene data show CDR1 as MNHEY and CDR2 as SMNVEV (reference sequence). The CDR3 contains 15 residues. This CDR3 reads CASTVRGKSTDTQYF.

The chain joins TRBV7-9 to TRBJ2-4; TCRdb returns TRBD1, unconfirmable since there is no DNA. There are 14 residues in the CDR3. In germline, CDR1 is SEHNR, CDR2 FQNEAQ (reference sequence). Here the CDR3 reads CASSPPRDQNIQYF.

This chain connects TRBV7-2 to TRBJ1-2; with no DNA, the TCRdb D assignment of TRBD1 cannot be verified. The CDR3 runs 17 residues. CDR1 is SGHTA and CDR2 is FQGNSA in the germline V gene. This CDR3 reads CASSLARLDRGLYGYTF. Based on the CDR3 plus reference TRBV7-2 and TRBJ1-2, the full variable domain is GAGVSQSPSNKVTEKGKDVELRCDPISGHTALYWYRQSLGQGLEFLIYFQGNSAPDKSGLPSDRFSAERTGGSVSTLTIQRTQQEDSAVYLCASSLARLDRGLYGYTFGSGTRLTVV.

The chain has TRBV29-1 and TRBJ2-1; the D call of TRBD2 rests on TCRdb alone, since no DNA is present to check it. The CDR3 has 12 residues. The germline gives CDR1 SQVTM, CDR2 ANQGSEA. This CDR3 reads CSVDTLAREQFF.

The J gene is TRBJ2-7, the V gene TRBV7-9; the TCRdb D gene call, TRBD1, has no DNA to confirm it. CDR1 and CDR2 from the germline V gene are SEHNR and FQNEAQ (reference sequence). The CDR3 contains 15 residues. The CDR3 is CASSSQGPISYEQYF.

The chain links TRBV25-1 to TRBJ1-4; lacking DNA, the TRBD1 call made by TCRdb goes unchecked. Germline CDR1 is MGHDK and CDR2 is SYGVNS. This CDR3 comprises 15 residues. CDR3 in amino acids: CASSDQTGQGEKLFF.